These 19 T cell receptor beta chains were all obtained from the same sample, sequenced in a study of identical twins. TCRdb used MiXCR to reprocess the 5' RACE reads, holding one entry per CDR3 protein. The sample includes some 660,000 distinct CDR3 sequences, over 8.5% of them seen just once. Another study also made use of these data, one on yellow fever vaccine responses in identical twins.

Specimen: PBMCs. The receptors here all came from a woman aged 18-29 years in good health.

This clonotype was seen repeatedly, ten times or more. The rearrangement links TRBV7-9 to TRBJ2-1; 10 positions agree with TRBD1. Looked up from germline, CDR1 is SEHNR and CDR2 is FQNEAQ (reference sequence). The junction had 9 bases not matched to a gene; V was cut back by 5 bases and J by 5 bases. This CDR3 comprises 16 residues. In nucleotides, the CDR3 is TGTGCCAGCAGCCCCGGACAGGGGGTCATCAACAATGAGCAGTTCTTC. It is translated as CASSPGQGVINNEQFF. Full variable domain (rest looked up from reference TRBV7-9 and TRBJ2-1): DTGVSQNPRHKITKRGQNVTFRCDPISEHNRLYWYRQTLGQGPEFLTYFQNEAQLEKSRLLSDRFSAERPKGSFSTLEIQRTEQGDSAMYLCASSPGQGVINNEQFFGPGTRLTVL.

This clonotype has more than one count but fewer than ten. The V gene is TRBV4-3, the J gene TRBJ1-1; 7 bases map to TRBD1. The CDR3 loop spans 15 amino acids. Germline CDR1 is LGHNA and CDR2 is YSLEER. With V trimmed by 1 base and J by 5 bases, 7 bases remained unmatched. CDR3 sequence reads: CASSQGAGGGTEAFF. CDR3 nucleotides: TGCGCCAGCAGCCAAGGAGCAGGGGGGGGAACTGAAGCTTTCTTT.

In nucleotides, the CDR3 is TGTGCCAGCAGTTCCCCCCTTCATTCCGGGGAGCTGTTTTTT. Protein product: CASSSPLHSGELFF. The chain joins TRBV28 to TRBJ2-2; D is unresolved. CDR1 MDHEN and CDR2 SYDVKM come from the germline V gene. The CDR3 length is 14 residues. The germline V and J ends were trimmed by 4 bases and 6 bases, with 12 bases remaining between them.

The V and J genes are TRBV29-1 and TRBJ2-6; TRBD1 matches at 11 bases. The CDR3 is made up of 16 amino acids. The J segment lost 1 base and the V segment lost 6 bases, leaving 5 bases of the junction unmatched. The germline gives CDR1 SQVTM, CDR2 ANQGSEA. CDR3: CSVRDRGSSGANVLTF. The CDR3, as DNA: TGCAGCGTCCGGGACAGGGGGAGTTCTGGGGCCAACGTCCTGACTTTC.

This clonotype was counted only a few times. This rearrangement joins TRBV7-2 to TRBJ2-1, with D uncertain. There are 14 residues in the CDR3. V was cut by 1 base and J by 4 bases, with 8 bases left in between. In germline, CDR1 is SGHTA, CDR2 FQGNSA. The CDR3 reads CASSLVLRYNEQFF. The CDR3 DNA follows: TGTGCCAGCAGCTTAGTTCTAAGATACAATGAGCAGTTCTTC.

This clonotype was observed a few times. This could be a read error, since a much larger clone is one nucleotide away. This sequence joins TRBV9 and TRBJ2-2; D ambiguous. CDR3 length: 12 amino acids. The germline gives CDR1 SGDLS, CDR2 YYNGEE. The V gene lost 0 bases and the J gene lost 6 bases, with 3 bases spanning the gap. The CDR3 nucleotides read TGTGCCAGCAGCGTAGTTCCCGGGGAGCTGTTTTTT. Protein sequence: CASSVVPGELFF. Based on the CDR3 plus reference TRBV9 and TRBJ2-2, the full variable domain is DSGVTQTPKHLITATGQRVTLRCSPRSGDLSVYWYQQSLDQGLQFLIQYYNGEERAKGNILERFSAQQFPDLHSELNLSSLELGDSALYFCASSVVPGELFFGEGSRLTVL.

This chain links TRBV30 with TRBJ2-7; 8 bases agree with TRBD1. The V segment lost 3 bases and the J segment 4 bases; nucleotides outside the gene matches: 2. This CDR3 contains 12 residues. The V gene's germline CDR1 is GTSNPN and CDR2 SVGIG (reference sequence). For the CDR3, the DNA is TGTGCCTGGAGGGGACAGGCGTACGAGCAGTACTTC. Its translation is CAWRGQAYEQYF.

This clonotype was counted a few times. CDR3 region: CASSWTGVPETQYF. CDR3 nucleotide sequence: TGTGCCAGCAGTTGGACAGGGGTGCCAGAGACCCAGTACTTC. The V gene is TRBV12-3 or TRBV12-4, the J gene TRBJ2-5; 9 nucleotides align to TRBD1. The CDR3 runs 14 residues. The junction had 4 bases not matched to a gene; V was cut back by 4 bases and J by 4 bases.

V gene TRBV5-6 combines with J gene TRBJ2-1; 8 bases are shared with TRBD1. Germline V gene sequence: CDR1 SGHDT, CDR2 YYEEEE. This CDR3 spans 16 amino acids. Trimming took 5 bases from V and 2 from J; bases not matched to a gene: 9. The CDR3 region has the DNA TGTGCCAGCAGTTCTGACAGGGGTTCCCCCTACAATGAGCAGTTCTTC. Translation gives CASSSDRGSPYNEQFF. The full variable domain, completed using reference TRBV5-6 and TRBJ2-1, is DAGVTQSPTHLIKTRGQQVTLRCSPKSGHDTVSWYQQALGQGPQFIFQYYEEEERQRGNFPDRFSGHQFPNYSSELNVNALLLGDSALYLCASSSDRGSPYNEQFFGPGTRLTVL.

This chain joins TRBV24-1 and TRBJ2-1, with 8 bases aligning to TRBD2. With V trimmed by 4 bases and J by 7 bases, 5 bases remained unmatched. CDR1 KGHDR and CDR2 SFDVKD come from the germline V gene. The CDR3 is made up of 14 amino acids. CDR3 nucleotides: TGTGCCACCAGTGACCGGACTAGCCTGAATGAGCAGTTCTTC. This gives the protein CATSDRTSLNEQFF.

The chain has TRBV7-3 and TRBJ2-3, with D possibly being TRBD2 (5 bases). V shed 5 bases and J shed 1 base, with 13 bases lying between them. The CDR3 runs 15 residues. CDR1 is SGHTA and CDR2 is FQGTGA in the germline V gene. For the CDR3, the DNA is TGTGCCAGCAGCCTAAGAGAACTAGGCACAGATACGCAGTATTTT. This sequence encodes CASSLRELGTDTQYF.

Ten or more counts support this clonotype. The chain has TRBV7-3 and TRBJ2-7; D perhaps matches TRBD1 (5 bases). This CDR3 region has 13 residues. V lost 1 base to trimming and J lost 6 bases, with 10 bases between them. Germline loops: CDR1 SGHTA, CDR2 FQGTGA. The CDR3 loop reads CASSLNQGGEQYF. The CDR3 DNA reads as TGTGCCAGCAGCTTAAATCAGGGCGGCGAGCAGTACTTC.

This chain connects TRBV7-8 to TRBJ2-3; 7 bases line up with TRBD2. J lost 2 bases, V lost 4 bases, and 12 bases had no gene match. The CDR3 spans 17 residues. CDR1 SGHVS and CDR2 FQNEAQ come from the germline V gene. CDR3: CASSSSPWEGDTDTQYF. The CDR3 DNA sequence: TGTGCCAGCAGCTCGAGCCCGTGGGAGGGCGACACAGATACGCAGTATTTT.

The rearrangement links TRBV9 to TRBJ2-1; the match to TRBD2 covers 13 bases. The CDR3 consists of 16 residues. Germline V gene data show CDR1 as SGDLS and CDR2 as YYNGEE. V dropped 4 bases and J dropped 4; count of bases not matched to a gene: 5. The CDR3 region is CASSRGGLAGYNEQFF. As DNA, the CDR3 is TGTGCCAGCAGCCGAGGGGGACTAGCGGGGTACAATGAGCAGTTCTTC.

This clonotype came up many times. J is TRBJ2-5 and V is TRBV29-1; weak D call: TRBD2 (5 bases). Germline V CDR1 and CDR2: SQVTM, ANQGSEA. CDR3 length: 14 residues. Trimming stripped 3 bases from V and 1 base from J, with 12 bases between. The CDR3: CSVEFVGSQETQYF. CDR3 coding DNA: TGCAGCGTTGAGTTCGTGGGGAGCCAAGAGACCCAGTACTTC.

This clonotype was picked up many times. The chain has TRBV20-1 and TRBJ2-1, with 7 bases fitting TRBD2. Germline CDR1 reads DFQATT; CDR2 reads SNEGSKA (reference sequence). Germline trimming cut 5 bases from V and 6 bases from J; bases unmatched to any gene: 10. The CDR3 extends over 14 amino acids. The CDR3 protein is CSAPGGGSGNEQFF. CDR3 in DNA: TGCAGTGCTCCGGGTGGCGGGAGCGGCAATGAGCAGTTCTTC.

The chain combines TRBV29-1 with TRBJ2-1; 10 bases fit TRBD1. The ends lost 6 bases at V and 8 bases at J; junction bases unmatched: 7. CDR1 SQVTM and CDR2 ANQGSEA come from the germline V gene. The CDR3 consists of 13 residues. Here the CDR3 DNA reads TGCAGCGTCAGTGGACAGGGGGGCGATGAGCAGTTCTTC. Protein sequence: CSVSGQGGDEQFF.

The V gene is TRBV5-1, the J gene TRBJ1-6; 9 bases line up with TRBD1. The germline V gene encodes CDR1 SGHRS and CDR2 YFSETQ. CDR3 length equals 17 residues. Losses at the gene ends were 4 bases for V and 5 bases for J; bases not matched to a gene: 10. CDR3 sequence: CASSPRRTGDNNSPLHF. As DNA, the CDR3 is TGCGCCAGCAGCCCAAGACGGACAGGGGACAATAATTCACCCCTCCACTTT.

In this sample, this clonotype turned up many times. The chain employs TRBV12-3 or TRBV12-4 and TRBJ2-7; either TRBD1 or TRBD2 may supply D (6 bases each). Trimming stripped 10 bases from V and 0 bases from J, with 13 bases between. CDR3 size: 13 residues. CDR3 coding DNA: TGTGCCAAGACGGGGGCTCGCTCCTACGAGCAGTACTTC. Its protein product is CAKTGARSYEQYF.